The T cell receptor beta chain described here comes from a study of T cells after yellow fever vaccination. General study points: It was the secondary response that reached its peak faster, day 5 versus 15, but it was weaker.

In TCRdb, the 5' RACE reads were re-called with MiXCR into one record per CDR3 protein. The sample shows 120,000 to 150,000 distinct CDR3 sequences, over 7% of them seen only once. This clonotype was counted ten times or more. Antigen: not known. CDR3 size: 11 residues. V was shortened by 7 bases and J by 8 bases, with 11 bases between the two germline ends. Germline loops: CDR1 ENHRY, CDR2 SYGVKD. This receptor was identified in a man aged 25-40 years who received the YFV17D yellow fever vaccine. The chain employs TRBV10-3 and TRBJ1-2; weak D call: TRBD1 (6 bases). The source material was CD4+ T cells sorted from PBMCs, sampled 5 days after the yellow fever booster vaccination. Here the CDR3 reads CAIMGAGGYTF. The CDR3 DNA follows: TGTGCCATCATGGGGGCCGGGGGCTACACCTTC.